Listed here are 23 T cell receptor beta chains from one sample, sequenced in a study of blood T cell repertoires in COVID-19. Method: immunoSEQ multiplex PCR; TCRdb's copy keeps in-frame clones and lacks some. The table records 90,000 or so clones, roughly 90% of them present only once. Sequenced input: peripheral blood. These TCRs come from a man between 60 and 75 years old with COVID-19, enrolled during active disease.

J is TRBJ2-3 and V is TRBV7-9; TRBD2 matches 12 bases. Germline trimming cut 8 bases from V and 4 bases from J; bases unmatched to any gene: 10. This CDR3 region has 16 residues. Germline V gene sequence: CDR1 SEHNR, CDR2 FQNEAQ (reference sequence). The CDR3 DNA reads as TGTGCCAGCCGGACGACTAGCGGGAGAGGCCCAGATACGCAGTATTTT. It yields the protein CASRTTSGRGPDTQYF.

The gene calls are TRBV11-3 and TRBJ2-7, with 15 bases lining up with TRBD2. There are 14 residues in the CDR3. J gave up 9 bases and V 5 bases, and 5 bases lay outside the gene matches. Looked up from germline, CDR1 is SGHNT and CDR2 is YENEEA. This CDR3 reads CASSQGLAGGGQYF. In DNA, the CDR3 is TGTGCCAGCAGCCAGGGACTAGCGGGAGGAGGGCAGTACTTC.

This rearrangement joins TRBV15 to TRBJ2-2; D perhaps matches TRBD1 (5 bases). Germline V gene sequence: CDR1 LNHNV, CDR2 YYDKDF (reference sequence). Trimming shortened V by 0 bases and J by 2 bases, and 16 bases separated the two germline ends. The CDR3 is 18 amino acids. The CDR3 here is CATSREDWVDSNTGELFF. In DNA form, the CDR3 reads TGTGCCACCAGCAGAGAAGATTGGGTAGACAGCAACACCGGGGAGCTGTTTTTT.

The rearrangement links TRBV11-3 to TRBJ2-3, with TRBD2 matching over 9 bases. J was trimmed by 7 bases and V by 8 bases; bases with no gene match: 4. Per the germline V gene, CDR1 is SGHNT and CDR2 is YENEEA. The CDR3 consists of 12 residues. CDR3 sequence (DNA): TGTGCCAGCGGAAGCGGGAGGTATACGCAGTATTTT. Translated, it gives CASGSGRYTQYF. The variable domain in full, completed from reference TRBV11-3 and TRBJ2-3, reads EAGVVQSPRYKIIEKKQPVAFWCNPISGHNTLYWYLQNLGQGPELLIRYENEEAVDDSQLPKDRFSAERLKGVDSTLKIQPAELGDSAVYLCASGSGRYTQYFGPGTRLTVL.

The V call is TRBV5-8, the J call TRBJ2-3, with TRBD1 matching over 9 bases. The CDR3 is 15 amino acids. CDR1 and CDR2 (germline): SGHTS, YDEGEE. After removal of 4 bases from V and 2 bases from J, the junction contained 5 bases not matched to a gene. The CDR3 loop is CASSPGTGNTDTQYF. CDR3 DNA: TGTGCCAGCAGCCCCGGGACAGGGAACACAGATACGCAGTATTTT.

CDR3 sequence: CASSTPPGQGAFPEAFF. CDR3 nucleotide sequence: TGTGCCAGTAGTACCCCACCGGGACAGGGGGCTTTCCCTGAAGCTTTCTTT. This chain connects TRBV19 to TRBJ1-1; 12 bases fit TRBD1. CDR1 and CDR2 (germline): LNHDA, SQIVND (reference sequence). Trimming cost V 4 bases and J 6 bases; bases outside gene matches: 12. The CDR3 runs to 17 residues.

The CDR3 DNA sequence: TGTGCCAGCAGTTTATCTCTATCGGGCTACACCTTC. The encoded protein is CASSLSLSGYTF. The chain carries TRBV12-3 or TRBV12-4 and TRBJ1-2, with unresolved D. The CDR3 extends over 12 amino acids. V gave up 2 bases and J gave up 8 bases, with 9 bases separating them.

The rearrangement joins TRBV2 to TRBJ1-4; the D gene is possibly TRBD1 (5 bases). CDR1 and CDR2 (germline): SNHLY, FYNNEI. Trimming took 5 bases from V and 4 from J, leaving 11 bases between them. CDR3 size: 14 residues. The CDR3 spells CASSPDKFNEKLFF. The CDR3, as DNA: TGTGCCAGCAGTCCGGACAAGTTTAATGAAAAACTGTTTTTT.

This clone was observed once. The chain employs TRBV2 and TRBJ2-2; D is ambiguous. Per germline, CDR1 SNHLY and CDR2 FYNNEI. The CDR3 spans 15 residues. V gave up 2 bases and J gave up 2 bases, with 9 bases separating them. The DNA for the CDR3 is TGTGCCAGCAGTGAATTGGCAGTTAACACCGGGGAGCTGTTTTTT. Its translation: CASSELAVNTGELFF.

V is TRBV6-2 or TRBV6-3 and J is TRBJ2-1, with a weak D call TRBD2 (6 bases). The ends were cut back, 6 bases at V and 4 bases at J, with 19 bases in the middle. The germline CDR1 and CDR2 sequences are MNHEY and SVGEGT. The CDR3 length is 16 residues. Here the CDR3 DNA reads TGTGCCAGCAGCTCGAGGTTTGGGAGGACATACAATGAGCAGTTCTTC. Translated, it gives CASSSRFGRTYNEQFF.

This clone was observed a handful of times. This chain links TRBV3-1 (or the pseudogene TRBV3-2) with TRBJ1-3; D is unclear. CDR1 LGHDT and CDR2 YNNKEL come from the germline V gene (reference sequence). The CDR3 sequence is 15 residues long. The V gene lost 4 bases and the J gene lost 7 bases, with 17 bases spanning the gap. The DNA of the CDR3 is TGTGCCAGCAGCCGGACGGGAGACTTCGGGAACACCATATATTTT. Protein sequence: CASSRTGDFGNTIYF.

The chain links TRBV28 to TRBJ1-2; D is unresolved. Germline CDR1 reads MDHEN; CDR2 reads SYDVKM. The V end lost 6 bases, the J end lost 7 bases, and 15 bases lay between the germline ends. The CDR3 loop spans 13 amino acids. CDR3 protein: CASSPYGDGGYTF. Written as DNA, the CDR3 is TGTGCCAGCAGCCCTTACGGGGATGGTGGCTACACCTTC.

This sequence joins TRBV5-4 and TRBJ2-3; D is unresolved. Trimming left V 4 bases short and J 5 bases short, with 8 bases between. CDR1 SGHNT and CDR2 YYREEE come from the germline V gene (reference sequence). The CDR3 sequence is 12 residues long. CDR3 in amino acids: CASSRRGDTQYF. The CDR3 DNA sequence: TGTGCCAGCAGCCGCCGAGGAGATACGCAGTATTTT.

The count of this clone is one. The chain has TRBV24-1 and TRBJ2-2; 16 bases map to TRBD2. V lost 2 bases, J lost 6 bases, and 8 bases stayed unmatched. Germline V gene data show CDR1 as KGHDR and CDR2 as SFDVKD. The CDR3 consists of 19 residues. The CDR3 protein is CATSDSPGLAGGVPGELFF. CDR3 nucleotide sequence: TGTGCCACCAGTGATTCCCCGGGACTAGCGGGAGGGGTTCCCGGGGAGCTGTTTTTT.

This chain connects TRBV10-1 to TRBJ2-3; possibly TRBD2 for D (5 bases). Per the germline V gene, CDR1 is WNHNN and CDR2 is SYGVQD (reference sequence). V gave up 2 bases and J gave up 0 bases, with 12 bases separating them. This CDR3 contains 16 residues. CDR3 sequence: CASSERSGPSTDTQYF. In nucleotides, the CDR3 is TGCGCCAGCAGTGAGCGCAGCGGCCCTAGCACAGATACGCAGTATTTT.

The chain uses TRBV20-1 and TRBJ2-6; D remains unclear. Germline CDR1 and CDR2: DFQATT and SNEGSKA (reference sequence). CDR3 size: 17 residues. The V end lost 3 bases, the J end lost 0 bases, and 15 bases lay between the germline ends. The DNA of the CDR3 is TGCAGTGCTAGTTCCGCGTCCACTACCTCTGGGGCCAACGTCCTGACTTTC. This encodes CSASSASTTSGANVLTF.

This chain connects TRBV29-1 to TRBJ2-2, with TRBD1 matching over 7 bases. V shed 7 bases and J 3 bases; nucleotides not matched to a gene: 8. The CDR3 sequence is 14 residues long. Germline V lookup: CDR1 SQVTM, CDR2 ANQGSEA. The CDR3 is CSAEDRSDTGELFF. For the CDR3, the DNA is TGCAGCGCCGAGGACAGGTCCGACACCGGGGAGCTGTTTTTT.

The CDR3 coding sequence is TGTGCCAGCTCAGCGGACAGGGGTTATCAGCCCCAGCATTTT. It codes for CASSADRGYQPQHF. The rearrangement links TRBV18 to TRBJ1-5; 9 bases align to TRBD1. Germline values: CDR1 KGHSH, CDR2 LQKENI. This CDR3 is built from 14 residues. V lost 5 bases and J lost 5; bases outside the gene matches: 4.

This chain connects TRBV27 to TRBJ2-1, with D perhaps matching TRBD2 (6 bases). V was trimmed by 7 bases and J by 0 bases, leaving 16 bases between them. The CDR3 sequence is 16 residues long. Germline CDR1 reads MNHEY; CDR2 reads SMNVEV (reference sequence). The DNA for the CDR3 is TGTGCCAGCACCATCCTAGGGACTGTCTCCTACAATGAGCAGTTCTTC. Translating it yields CASTILGTVSYNEQFF.

The rearrangement links TRBV7-8 to TRBJ2-3; tentatively, D is TRBD1 (8 bases). Trimming removed 1 base at V and 2 bases at J, with 13 bases between. Looked up from germline, CDR1 is SGHVS and CDR2 is FQNEAQ. This CDR3 contains 16 residues. The CDR3 region is CASSLVTGGDTDTQYF. DNA for the CDR3: TGTGCCAGCAGCTTAGTAACAGGGGGGGACACAGATACGCAGTATTTT.

This sequence joins TRBV25-1 and TRBJ2-6, with D possibly matching TRBD2 (5 bases). Germline CDR1 MGHDK, CDR2 SYGVNS. The V and J ends lost 8 bases and 1 base respectively, with 12 bases between them. CDR3 length: 15 amino acids. CDR3 protein: CASERVGSGANVLTF. CDR3 sequence (DNA): TGTGCCAGCGAGAGGGTAGGGTCTGGGGCCAACGTCCTGACTTTC.

The chain links TRBV19 to TRBJ2-5, with D maybe TRBD2 (6 bases). Germline CDR1 reads LNHDA; CDR2 reads SQIVND (reference sequence). The CDR3 is 15 residues long. Trimming shortened V by 5 bases and J by 2 bases, and 15 bases separated the two germline ends. CDR3 nucleotides: TGTGCCAGTAGTTCCCAACTAGCAGGACAAGAGACCCAGTACTTC. Amino acid sequence: CASSSQLAGQETQYF. Full variable domain (outside the CDR3, taken from reference TRBV19 and TRBJ2-5): DGGITQSPKYLFRKEGQNVTLSCEQNLNHDAMYWYRQDPGQGLRLIYYSQIVNDFQKGDIAEGYSVSREKKESFPLTVTSAQKNPTAFYLCASSSQLAGQETQYFGPGTRLLVL.

The chain uses TRBV6-2 or TRBV6-3 and TRBJ1-5, with TRBD1 as a possible D gene (5 bases). Germline CDR1 and CDR2: MNHEY and SVGEGT. The CDR3 is made up of 17 amino acids. The V gene lost 2 bases and the J gene lost 2 bases, with 16 bases spanning the gap. The CDR3: CASSYRENKGGNQPQHF. CDR3 sequence (DNA): TGTGCCAGCAGTTACCGAGAAAACAAAGGGGGCAATCAGCCCCAGCATTTT.